This T cell receptor beta chain stems from a study of blood T cell repertoires in COVID-19. Overall study: There were acute and convalescent COVID-19 samples, and they came from the United States, Italy and Spain. The analysed material was cDNA or gDNA that came from T cells, B-cell-depleted T cells, or PBMCs.

V shed 0 bases and J shed 8 bases, with 16 bases lying between them. The CDR3 spans 15 residues. The V gene's germline CDR1 is MGHRA and CDR2 YSYEKL. The repertoire was sequenced with immunoSEQ multiplex PCR; TCRdb's copy has only in-frame clones and lacks some. The table includes around 240,000 clones, 75% to 90% detected once. This receptor was obtained from a woman aged 45 to 65 who had recovered from COVID-19. This rearrangement joins TRBV4-1 to TRBJ1-2; D is possibly TRBD1 (5 bases). The material sequenced was PBMCs or T cells enriched from blood (not recorded which). CDR3 amino acids: CASSQDAGFFYGYTF. The DNA for the CDR3 is TGCGCCAGCAGCCAAGATGCAGGGTTTTTTTACGGCTACACCTTC.